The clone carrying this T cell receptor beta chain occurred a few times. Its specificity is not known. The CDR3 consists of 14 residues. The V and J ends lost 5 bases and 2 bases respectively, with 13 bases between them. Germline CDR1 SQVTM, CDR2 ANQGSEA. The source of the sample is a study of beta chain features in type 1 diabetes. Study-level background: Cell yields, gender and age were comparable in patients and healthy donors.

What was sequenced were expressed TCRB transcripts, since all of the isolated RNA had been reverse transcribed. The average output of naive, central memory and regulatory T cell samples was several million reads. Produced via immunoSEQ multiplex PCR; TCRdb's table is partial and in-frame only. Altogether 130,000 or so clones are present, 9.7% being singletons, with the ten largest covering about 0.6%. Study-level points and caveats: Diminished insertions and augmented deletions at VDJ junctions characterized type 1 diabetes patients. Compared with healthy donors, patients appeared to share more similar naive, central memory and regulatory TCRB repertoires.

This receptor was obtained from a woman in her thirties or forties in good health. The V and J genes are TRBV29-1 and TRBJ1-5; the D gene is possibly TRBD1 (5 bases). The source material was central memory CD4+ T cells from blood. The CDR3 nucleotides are TGCAGCGTTCCCTCGGGGGAGGGCAATCAGCCCCAGCATTTT. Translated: CSVPSGEGNQPQHF.